One sample yielded the 13 T cell receptor beta chains listed below, sequenced in a study of type 1 regulatory T cells. No antigen has been identified for these receptors. Overall study results and limits: Compared with non-Tr1 cells, Tr1 cells showed a narrower TCR repertoire.

TCRdb processed the reads anew with MiXCR; each CDR3 protein has one entry. The data show 60,000 to 75,000 distinct CDR3 sequences, 20% seen once. The sequenced sample consisted of cultured type 1 regulatory T (Tr1) cells, either the whole culture or a sorted fraction (not recorded which). Source of these receptors: a human donor in good health.

V is TRBV6-5 and J is TRBJ2-3; perhaps D is TRBD1 or TRBD2 (6 bases each). The CDR3 has 14 residues. In germline, CDR1 is MNHEY, CDR2 SVGAGI. Trimming removed 6 bases from V and 4 bases from J, with 14 bases in between. CDR3 protein: CASSPRGRSDTQYF. In DNA, the CDR3 is TGTGCCAGCAGCCCAAGGGGGAGGTCAGATACGCAGTATTTT.

This clonotype was observed at least ten times. The chain carries TRBV20-1 and TRBJ2-5; D unresolved. V was trimmed by 4 bases and J by 5 bases, leaving 11 bases between them. The germline V gene encodes CDR1 DFQATT and CDR2 SNEGSKA (reference sequence). CDR3 length: 12 amino acids. Here the CDR3 DNA reads TGCAGTGCTATACTACCTGCGGAGACCCAGTACTTC. This gives the protein CSAILPAETQYF.

The chain recombines TRBV5-1 with TRBJ2-1; D possibly corresponds to TRBD2 (6 bases). Per germline, CDR1 SGHRS and CDR2 YFSETQ. V was pared by 5 bases and J by 0 bases, with 18 bases between. The CDR3 contains 17 residues. This chain's CDR3 is CASSNGASAYSYNEQFF. The CDR3 DNA is TGCGCCAGCAGTAATGGGGCTAGCGCCTACTCCTACAATGAGCAGTTCTTC.

This chain uses TRBV29-1 with TRBJ1-5; 9 nucleotides line up with TRBD1. The CDR3 is 13 residues long. J lost 6 bases, V lost 7 bases, and 7 bases had no gene match. Germline V gene sequence: CDR1 SQVTM, CDR2 ANQGSEA. CDR3 coding DNA: TGCAGCGCATCGGGGGGACAGGGTCAGCCCCAGCATTTT. Its protein is CSASGGQGQPQHF.

The gene calls are TRBV18 and TRBJ1-4; D remains ambiguous. Germline CDR1 and CDR2: KGHSH and LQKENI. The CDR3 is made up of 16 amino acids. V dropped 2 bases and J dropped 0 bases, with 10 bases sitting between them. CDR3: CASSPASHPTNEKLFF. The CDR3 nucleotides are TGTGCCAGCTCACCAGCAAGTCACCCAACTAATGAAAAACTGTTTTTT.

The chain couples TRBV27 to TRBJ1-5; D is unresolved. In germline, CDR1 is MNHEY, CDR2 SMNVEV (reference sequence). Trimming took off 5 bases at V and 5 bases at J, with 13 bases between the two ends. CDR3 size: 14 residues. CDR3 sequence (DNA): TGTGCCAGCAGTCCGTCGCCAGGAGATCAGCCCCAGCATTTT. The encoded protein is CASSPSPGDQPQHF.

A few counts support this clonotype. V gene TRBV7-6 combines with J gene TRBJ2-5; 10 positions match TRBD2. The CDR3 runs to 17 residues. V lost 1 base and J lost 6; bases outside the gene matches: 11. Germline V gene data show CDR1 as SGHVS and CDR2 as FNYEAQ. Here the CDR3 DNA reads TGTGCCAGCAGCTTAGTAACTAGCGGGGCATCGGTAAAGACCCAGTACTTC. Translated: CASSLVTSGASVKTQYF. Full variable domain (rest looked up from reference TRBV7-6 and TRBJ2-5): GAGVSQSPRYKVTKRGQDVALRCDPISGHVSLYWYRQALGQGPEFLTYFNYEAQQDKSGLPNDRFSAERPEGSISTLTIQRTEQRDSAMYRCASSLVTSGASVKTQYFGPGTRLLVL.

The chain couples TRBV3-1 to TRBJ2-7; weak D call: TRBD1 (6 bases). V dropped 4 bases and J dropped 3 bases, with 16 bases sitting between them. CDR3 length: 15 amino acids. Germline loops: CDR1 LGHDT, CDR2 YNNKEL (reference sequence). The CDR3 loop is CASSRDPGTNYEQYF. CDR3 DNA sequence: TGTGCCAGCAGCCGAGACCCCGGGACAAACTACGAGCAGTACTTC.

This chain connects TRBV28 to TRBJ2-7, with a possible D match to TRBD1 (6 bases). From germline, CDR1 is MDHEN and CDR2 SYDVKM. The CDR3 is made up of 12 amino acids. CDR3 sequence: CAYGQLWDEQYF. CDR3 nucleotide sequence: TGTGCTTACGGACAGCTTTGGGACGAGCAGTACTTC.

CDR3 nucleotide sequence: TGTGCCAGCAGTGGTATGGCCTACGAGCAGTACTTC. Translated, it gives CASSGMAYEQYF. The rearrangement uses TRBV2 and TRBJ2-7; D gene ambiguous. CDR3 size: 12 residues. Germline loops: CDR1 SNHLY, CDR2 FYNNEI. Deletions cut 4 bases from V and 2 bases from J, with 6 bases between. The whole variable domain, filled in from reference TRBV2 and TRBJ2-7, reads EPEVTQTPSHQVTQMGQEVILRCVPISNHLYFYWYRQILGQKVEFLVSFYNNEISEKSEIFDDQFSVERPDGSNFTLKIRSTKLEDSAMYFCASSGMAYEQYFGPGTRLTVT.

The rearrangement uses TRBV20-1 and TRBJ2-4; D ambiguous. The length of the CDR3 is 13 residues. In germline, CDR1 is DFQATT, CDR2 SNEGSKA (reference sequence). V lost 5 bases and J lost 8, with 16 bases in between. In DNA form, the CDR3 reads TGCAGTGCTCCCGGCCCAAGGTTGGACATTCAGTACTTC. This codes for CSAPGPRLDIQYF.

The V call is TRBV10-3, the J call TRBJ2-3, with D uncertain. Trimming took off 6 bases at V and 0 bases at J, with 13 bases between the two ends. The CDR3 extends over 15 amino acids. Looked up from germline, CDR1 is ENHRY and CDR2 is SYGVKD. The CDR3 is CAISQTPASTDTQYF. CDR3 DNA sequence: TGTGCCATCAGCCAGACCCCGGCCAGCACAGATACGCAGTATTTT.

The J gene is TRBJ2-1, the V gene TRBV5-1; tentatively, D is TRBD2 (6 bases). V was trimmed by 4 bases and J by 6 bases, leaving 20 bases between them. The CDR3 is made up of 16 amino acids. Germline V lookup: CDR1 SGHRS, CDR2 YFSETQ. DNA of the CDR3: TGCGCCAGCAGCGCCCGACTAGACCGAGGGAGCAATGAGCAGTTCTTC. This translates into CASSARLDRGSNEQFF.